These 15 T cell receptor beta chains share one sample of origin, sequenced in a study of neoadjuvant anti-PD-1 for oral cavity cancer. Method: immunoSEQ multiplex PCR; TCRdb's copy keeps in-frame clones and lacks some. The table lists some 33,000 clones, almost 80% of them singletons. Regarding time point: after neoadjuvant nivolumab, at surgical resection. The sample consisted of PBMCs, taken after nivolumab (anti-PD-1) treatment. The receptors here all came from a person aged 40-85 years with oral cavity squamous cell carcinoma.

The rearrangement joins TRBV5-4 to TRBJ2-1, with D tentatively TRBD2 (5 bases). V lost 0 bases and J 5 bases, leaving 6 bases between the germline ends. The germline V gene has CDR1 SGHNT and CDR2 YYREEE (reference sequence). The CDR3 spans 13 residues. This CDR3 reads CASSLAGNNEQFF. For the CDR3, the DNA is TGTGCCAGCAGCTTGGCCGGGAACAATGAGCAGTTCTTC.

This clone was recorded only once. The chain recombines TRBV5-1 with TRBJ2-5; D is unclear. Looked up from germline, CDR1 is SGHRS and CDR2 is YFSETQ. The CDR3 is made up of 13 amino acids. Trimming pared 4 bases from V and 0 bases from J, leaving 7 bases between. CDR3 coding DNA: TGCGCCAGCAGCCCCACGTACCAAGAGACCCAGTACTTC. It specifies CASSPTYQETQYF.

DNA of the CDR3: TGTGCCAGCAGTTCCCTTACTACCGGAAACACCATATATTTT. Its translation: CASSSLTTGNTIYF. The chain is built from TRBV6-6 and TRBJ1-3; no clear D gene. V shed 4 bases and J shed 4 bases, with 11 bases lying between them. The germline V gene has CDR1 MNHNY and CDR2 SVGAGI (reference sequence). The CDR3 has 14 residues.

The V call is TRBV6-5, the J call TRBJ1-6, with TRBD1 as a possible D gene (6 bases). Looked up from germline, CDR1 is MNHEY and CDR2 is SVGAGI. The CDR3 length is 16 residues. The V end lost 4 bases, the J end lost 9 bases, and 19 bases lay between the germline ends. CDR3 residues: CASSLKTPQGISPLHF. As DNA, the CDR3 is TGTGCCAGCAGTTTAAAAACCCCCCAGGGGATTTCACCCCTCCACTTT.

This chain's CDR3 is CASKKDRTNTEAFF. The CDR3 bases are TGTGCCAGCAAGAAGGACAGGACGAACACTGAAGCTTTCTTT. The chain employs TRBV14 and TRBJ1-1; TRBD1 aligns across 7 bases. Germline CDR1 SGHDN, CDR2 FVKESK. The CDR3 is made up of 14 amino acids. The ends lost 7 bases at V and 1 base at J; junction bases unmatched: 6.

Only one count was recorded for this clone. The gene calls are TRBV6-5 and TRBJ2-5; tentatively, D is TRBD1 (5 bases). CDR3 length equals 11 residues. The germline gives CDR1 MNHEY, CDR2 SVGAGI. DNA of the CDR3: TGTGCAAGTGGGGCCCGGGAGACCCAGTACTTC. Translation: CASGARETQYF.

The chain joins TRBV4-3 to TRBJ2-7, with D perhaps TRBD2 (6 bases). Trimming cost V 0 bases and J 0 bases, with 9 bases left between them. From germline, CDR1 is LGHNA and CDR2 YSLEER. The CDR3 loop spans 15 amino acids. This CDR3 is CASSQDGGDSYEQYF. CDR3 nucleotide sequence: TGCGCCAGCAGCCAAGACGGAGGGGACTCCTACGAGCAGTACTTC.

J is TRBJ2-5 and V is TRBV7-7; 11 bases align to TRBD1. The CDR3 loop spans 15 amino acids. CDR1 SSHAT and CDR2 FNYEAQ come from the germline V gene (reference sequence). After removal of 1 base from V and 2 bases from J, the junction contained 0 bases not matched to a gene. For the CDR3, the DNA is TGTGCCAGCAGCTTAGGGGACAGGGGGCAAGAGACCCAGTACTTC. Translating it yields CASSLGDRGQETQYF.

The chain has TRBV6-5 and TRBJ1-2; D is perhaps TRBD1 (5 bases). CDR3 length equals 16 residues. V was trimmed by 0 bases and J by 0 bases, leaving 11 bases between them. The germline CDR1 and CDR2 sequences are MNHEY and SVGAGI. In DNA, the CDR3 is TGTGCCAGCAGTTACTCGGGGCAGGCATCTAACTATGGCTACACCTTC. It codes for CASSYSGQASNYGYTF.

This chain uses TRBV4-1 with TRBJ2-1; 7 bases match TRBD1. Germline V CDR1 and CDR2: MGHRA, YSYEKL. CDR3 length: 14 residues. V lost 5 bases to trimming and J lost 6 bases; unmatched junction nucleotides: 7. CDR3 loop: CASSGRGLGNEQFF. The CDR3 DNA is TGCGCCAGCAGCGGAAGGGGGCTCGGCAATGAGCAGTTCTTC.

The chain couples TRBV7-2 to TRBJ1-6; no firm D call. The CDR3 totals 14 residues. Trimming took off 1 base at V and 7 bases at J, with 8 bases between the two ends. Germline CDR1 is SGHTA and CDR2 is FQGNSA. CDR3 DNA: TGTGCCAGCAGCTTAGTAATCCGAAATTCACCCCTCCACTTT. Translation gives CASSLVIRNSPLHF.

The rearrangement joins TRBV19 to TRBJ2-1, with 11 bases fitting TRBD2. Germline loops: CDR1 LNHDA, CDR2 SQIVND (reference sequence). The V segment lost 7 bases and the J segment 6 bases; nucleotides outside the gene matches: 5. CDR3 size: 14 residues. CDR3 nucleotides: TGTGCCAGTACGACTAGCGGGGAGCGCAATGAGCAGTTCTTC. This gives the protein CASTTSGERNEQFF.

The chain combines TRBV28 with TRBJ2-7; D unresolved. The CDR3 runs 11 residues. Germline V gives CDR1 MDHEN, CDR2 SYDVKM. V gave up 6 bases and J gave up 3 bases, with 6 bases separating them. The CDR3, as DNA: TGTGCCAGCAGGGGGTTCTACGAGCAGTACTTC. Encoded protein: CASRGFYEQYF.

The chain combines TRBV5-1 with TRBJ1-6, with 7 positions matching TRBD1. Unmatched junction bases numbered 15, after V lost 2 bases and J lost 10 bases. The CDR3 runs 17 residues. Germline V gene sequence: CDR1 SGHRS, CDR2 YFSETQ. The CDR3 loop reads CASSFSERQGIRSPLHF. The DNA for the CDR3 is TGCGCCAGCAGCTTTTCCGAGAGACAGGGTATTCGATCACCCCTCCACTTT.

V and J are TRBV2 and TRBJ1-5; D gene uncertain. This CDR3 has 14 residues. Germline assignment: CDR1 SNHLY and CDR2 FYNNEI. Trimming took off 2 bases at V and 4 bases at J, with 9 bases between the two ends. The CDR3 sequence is CASSEIGGNQPQHF. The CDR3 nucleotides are TGTGCCAGCAGTGAAATCGGAGGGAATCAGCCCCAGCATTTT. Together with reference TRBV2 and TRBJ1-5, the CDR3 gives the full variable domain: EPEVTQTPSHQVTQMGQEVILRCVPISNHLYFYWYRQILGQKVEFLVSFYNNEISEKSEIFDDQFSVERPDGSNFTLKIRSTKLEDSAMYFCASSEIGGNQPQHFGDGTRLSIL.